This record looks at one T cell receptor (beta chain) sequence and its context. Its antigen remains unidentified. Sequencing used immunoSEQ multiplex PCR; TCRdb keeps in-frame clones, though not all of them. This table has approximately 88,000 clones, about 70% appearing once. The CDR3 consists of 17 residues. CDR1 and CDR2 (germline): SEHNR, FQNEAQ (reference sequence). V shed 5 bases, J shed 0 bases, and the junction held 12 bases outside the gene matches. Donors included only healthy HIV-negative adults lacking recent acute infections or vaccinations. The data were taken from a study of shared clonotypes between healthy human individuals. Study-wide findings and caveats: Clonotypes shared by all four donors outscored non-shared clonotypes in generation probability. Represented genetic and exposure-history diversity was restricted by having few donors. The researchers took only blood, and tissue repertoires probably look different.

V gene TRBV7-9 combines with J gene TRBJ1-2; 7 nucleotides match TRBD1. Sequencing was performed on memory CD8+ T cells sorted from blood. The subset here: CD45RO+ cells pooled with CCR7-negative TemRA cells. The clonotype originates from a man in his thirties or forties in good health. The CDR3 is CASSPRDSVPSNYGYTF. In DNA, the CDR3 is TGTGCCAGCAGCCCGAGGGACAGCGTTCCTTCTAACTATGGCTACACCTTC.